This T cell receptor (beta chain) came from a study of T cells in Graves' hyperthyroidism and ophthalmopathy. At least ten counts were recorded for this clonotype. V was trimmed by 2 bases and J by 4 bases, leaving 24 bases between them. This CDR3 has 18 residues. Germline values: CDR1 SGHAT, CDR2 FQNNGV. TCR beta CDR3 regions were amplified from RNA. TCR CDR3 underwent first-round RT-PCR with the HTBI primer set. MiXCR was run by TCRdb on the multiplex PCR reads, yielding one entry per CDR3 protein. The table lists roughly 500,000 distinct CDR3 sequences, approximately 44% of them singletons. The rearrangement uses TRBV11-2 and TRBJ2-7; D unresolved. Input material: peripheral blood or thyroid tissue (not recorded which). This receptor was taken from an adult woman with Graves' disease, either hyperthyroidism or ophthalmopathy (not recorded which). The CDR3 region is CASSLFGRKSRTLYEQYF. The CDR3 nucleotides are TGTGCCAGCAGCTTATTCGGTAGGAAGTCCCGTACCTTATACGAGCAGTACTTC.